This T cell receptor (beta chain) was captured by sequencing in a study of blood T cell repertoires in COVID-19. Overall study context: Donors in the United States, Italy and Spain gave samples during acute or convalescent COVID-19.

Some clones are missing from TCRdb's copy, which holds only in-frame ones; the method was immunoSEQ multiplex PCR. The sample records 150,000 to 200,000 clones, 82% being singletons. The V end was cut by 1 base, the J end by 2 bases, with 10 bases between. Germline CDR1 and CDR2: SGHAT and FQNNGV. The CDR3 is 15 amino acids. This clonotype was sampled from a woman between 65 and 79 years old with acute or convalescent COVID-19. This chain links TRBV11-2 with TRBJ2-3; D is perhaps TRBD1 (6 bases). Sequenced: peripheral blood. CDR3 protein: CASSLAGHHTDTQYF. Written as DNA, the CDR3 is TGTGCCAGCAGCTTAGCGGGACACCACACAGATACGCAGTATTTT.